The 30 T cell receptor beta chains listed next were all sequenced from one sample in a study of blood T cell repertoires in COVID-19. Assay: immunoSEQ multiplex PCR; the TCRdb copy retains only in-frame clones and omits some. The table lists more than 90,000 clones, 85% of them singletons, with about 1.8% in the top ten. Sample: peripheral blood. These receptors all come from a woman in her seventies with active or convalescent COVID-19.

The chain is built from TRBV11-3 and TRBJ2-5; D is unclear. V was trimmed by 0 bases and J by 4 bases, leaving 12 bases between them. The CDR3 loop spans 15 amino acids. Germline V gene sequence: CDR1 SGHNT, CDR2 YENEEA. The CDR3 nucleotides are TGTGCCAGCAGCTTAGATAGCTCCCCTGGAGAGACCCAGTACTTC. This gives the protein CASSLDSSPGETQYF.

V usage is TRBV7-9 and J usage is TRBJ1-4, with D tentatively TRBD1 (6 bases). In germline, CDR1 is SEHNR, CDR2 FQNEAQ (reference sequence). CDR3 length equals 15 residues. V was clipped by 1 base and J by 6 bases, with 12 bases between them. The CDR3 nucleotides read TGTGCCAGCAGCTTAGTGGGACAAGGAGATGAAAAACTGTTTTTT. Translated, it gives CASSLVGQGDEKLFF.

This clone showed up just a few times. The CDR3 nucleotides are TGTGCCACCAGCAACAGGAGAGATTATCAGCCCCAGCATTTT. This encodes CATSNRRDYQPQHF. The chain joins TRBV15 to TRBJ1-5; weak D call: TRBD1 (5 bases). With 4 bases removed from V and 5 bases from J, the gap between germline ends came to 12 bases. This CDR3 has 14 amino acids. Germline lookup yields CDR1 LNHNV and CDR2 YYDKDF (reference sequence).

The chain uses TRBV27 and TRBJ1-1, with D possibly being TRBD1 (6 bases). CDR3 length: 12 residues. V lost 7 bases and J 2 bases, leaving 8 bases between the germline ends. Looked up from germline, CDR1 is MNHEY and CDR2 is SMNVEV (reference sequence). CDR3 region: CASKDSNTEAFF. DNA for the CDR3: TGTGCCAGCAAGGACAGTAACACTGAAGCTTTCTTT.

This chain uses TRBV2 with TRBJ2-3; D uncertain. Trimming removed 5 bases at V and 4 bases at J, with 7 bases between. The CDR3 covers 12 residues. Germline V gene lookup returns CDR1 SNHLY and CDR2 FYNNEI. In DNA, the CDR3 is TGTGCCAGCAGTACTCTTCCAGATACGCAGTATTTT. It yields the protein CASSTLPDTQYF. The full variable domain, in which reference TRBV2 and TRBJ2-3 provide the parts outside the CDR3, is EPEVTQTPSHQVTQMGQEVILRCVPISNHLYFYWYRQILGQKVEFLVSFYNNEISEKSEIFDDQFSVERPDGSNFTLKIRSTKLEDSAMYFCASSTLPDTQYFGPGTRLTVL.

The CDR3 bases are TGTGCCAGCAGCCAAGATGGGGTAGCGGTGCTTGGTGAGCAGTTCTTC. It is translated as CASSQDGVAVLGEQFF. V usage is TRBV14 and J usage is TRBJ2-1, with a tentative D call TRBD2 (6 bases). Between the trimmed V and J ends, which lost 0 bases and 9 bases, there was a span of 18 bases. From germline, CDR1 is SGHDN and CDR2 FVKESK. The CDR3 has 16 amino acids.

J is TRBJ1-1 and V is TRBV9; D is unresolved. The V gene lost 0 bases and the J gene lost 1 base, with 10 bases spanning the gap. CDR1 and CDR2 from the germline V gene are SGDLS and YYNGEE. This CDR3 has 15 amino acids. As DNA, the CDR3 is TGTGCCAGCAGCGTAGTTCCGGAGGGGAACACTGAAGCTTTCTTT. Its protein is CASSVVPEGNTEAFF.

The chain carries TRBV9 and TRBJ1-1; possible D gene TRBD1, 6 bases. CDR3 length: 16 residues. The germline gives CDR1 SGDLS, CDR2 YYNGEE. V was cut by 5 bases and J by 4 bases, with 21 bases left in between. The CDR3 region has the DNA TGTGCCAGCAGTGAAATGTCCCTACAGGGTATCACTGAAGCTTTCTTT. Translation gives CASSEMSLQGITEAFF.

The count of this clone is one. The chain links TRBV5-4 to TRBJ2-7; 8 bases are a match to TRBD1. Trimming at V came to 3 bases and at J to 2 bases, leaving 7 bases not matched to a gene. The CDR3 totals 15 residues. Germline V CDR1 and CDR2: SGHNT, YYREEE (reference sequence). CDR3: CASSSNRGSAYEQYF. The DNA for the CDR3 is TGTGCCAGCAGCTCAAACAGGGGGTCCGCCTACGAGCAGTACTTC.

The genes are TRBV6-5 and TRBJ2-3, with TRBD2 matching 9 bases. The J segment lost 2 bases and the V segment lost 6 bases, leaving 6 bases of the junction unmatched. CDR1 and CDR2 from the germline V gene are MNHEY and SVGAGI. The CDR3 consists of 15 residues. This CDR3 is CASRATSGATDTQYF. The CDR3 DNA is TGTGCCAGCAGGGCGACTAGCGGTGCCACAGATACGCAGTATTTT.

The rearrangement uses TRBV6-1 and TRBJ2-2, with 8 bases lining up with TRBD1. The V and J ends lost 3 bases and 7 bases, in that order; junction bases with no gene match: 4. Germline CDR1 reads MNHNS; CDR2 reads SASEGT. CDR3 length: 14 amino acids. The CDR3 spells CASSDRGRGGELFF. The CDR3 bases are TGTGCCAGCAGTGACAGGGGGCGGGGCGGGGAGCTGTTTTTT.

The chain couples TRBV10-1 to TRBJ1-1; D might be TRBD1 (5 bases). Germline values: CDR1 WNHNN, CDR2 SYGVQD (reference sequence). The CDR3 contains 14 residues. V lost 3 bases to trimming and J lost 10 bases, with 18 bases between them. The CDR3 reads CASSEGGAQRRAFF. The CDR3 DNA reads TGCGCCAGCAGTGAAGGAGGGGCCCAACGGCGAGCTTTCTTT.

The CDR3, as DNA: TGTGCCAGCAGTTTCGTGGGAGCCGCCTACGAGCAGTACTTC. It is translated as CASSFVGAAYEQYF. V usage is TRBV28 and J usage is TRBJ2-7, with D possibly TRBD2 on 5 matching bases. V was cut by 3 bases and J by 2 bases, with 11 bases left in between. The germline V gene encodes CDR1 MDHEN and CDR2 SYDVKM. This CDR3 spans 14 amino acids. Full variable domain (remainder filled in from reference TRBV28 and TRBJ2-7): DVKVTQSSRYLVKRTGEKVFLECVQDMDHENMFWYRQDPGLGLRLIYFSYDVKMKEKGDIPEGYSVSREKKERFSLILESASTNQTSMYLCASSFVGAAYEQYFGPGTRLTVT.

The J gene is TRBJ1-2, the V gene TRBV19; possible D gene TRBD1, 6 bases. The CDR3 is 18 amino acids. V was cut by 7 bases and J by 6 bases, with 30 bases left in between. Germline CDR1 LNHDA, CDR2 SQIVND (reference sequence). The CDR3: CASTSTWGLTDGDNGYTF. The CDR3, as DNA: TGTGCCAGTACCTCCACCTGGGGGCTGACCGACGGGGATAATGGCTACACCTTC.

The V and J genes are TRBV7-9 and TRBJ2-3; TRBD2 might be the D (6 bases). Looked up from germline, CDR1 is SEHNR and CDR2 is FQNEAQ (reference sequence). V was trimmed by 1 base and J by 0 bases, leaving 11 bases between them. The CDR3 loop spans 16 amino acids. CDR3 residues: CASSLVGLSSTDTQYF. CDR3 in DNA: TGTGCCAGCAGCTTAGTCGGACTATCCAGCACAGATACGCAGTATTTT.

Only one count was recorded for this clone. J is TRBJ1-2 and V is TRBV6-6; maybe TRBD1 (5 bases). Trimming took off 6 bases at V and 7 bases at J, with 15 bases between the two ends. Germline V CDR1 and CDR2: MNHNY, SVGAGI (reference sequence). The CDR3 spans 13 residues. CDR3 region: CASSPAGVSGYTF. For the CDR3, the DNA is TGTGCCAGCAGCCCAGCGGGGGTTTCTGGCTACACCTTC.

This sequence joins TRBV28 and TRBJ2-6; TRBD1 aligns across 8 bases. CDR3 length equals 16 residues. V was pared by 8 bases and J by 0 bases, with 6 bases of the junction left unmatched. CDR1 and CDR2 from the germline V gene are MDHEN and SYDVKM. The DNA of the CDR3 is TGTGCCAGCGGGCGGGACAGGAGCTCTGGGGCCAACGTCCTGACTTTC. Translated: CASGRDRSSGANVLTF. Looking up the rest from reference TRBV28 and TRBJ2-6 gives the full variable domain: DVKVTQSSRYLVKRTGEKVFLECVQDMDHENMFWYRQDPGLGLRLIYFSYDVKMKEKGDIPEGYSVSREKKERFSLILESASTNQTSMYLCASGRDRSSGANVLTFGAGSRLTVL.

The J gene is TRBJ2-1, the V gene TRBV29-1; perhaps TRBD1 as D (6 bases). This CDR3 contains 15 residues. V shed 7 bases and J shed 12 bases, with 28 bases lying between them. Per germline, CDR1 SQVTM and CDR2 ANQGSEA. The CDR3 spells CSARQWGPEFLPQFF. CDR3 coding DNA: TGCAGCGCCCGCCAATGGGGGCCCGAATTCCTACCGCAGTTCTTC.

This rearrangement joins TRBV12-5 to TRBJ1-1; D ambiguous. Germline assignment: CDR1 LGHNT and CDR2 FRNRAP. The V gene lost 5 bases and the J gene lost 4 bases, with 14 bases spanning the gap. This CDR3 contains 14 residues. The chain's CDR3 is CASGVPTPGTEAFF. CDR3 bases: TGTGCTAGTGGTGTCCCAACTCCCGGCACTGAAGCTTTCTTT. Together with reference TRBV12-5 and TRBJ1-1, the CDR3 gives the full variable domain: DARVTQTPRHKVTEMGQEVTMRCQPILGHNTVFWYRQTMMQGLELLAYFRNRAPLDDSGMPKDRFSAEMPDATLATLKIQPSEPRDSAVYFCASGVPTPGTEAFFGQGTRLTVV.

The chain employs TRBV24-1 and TRBJ1-2; the D is unclear. Germline V CDR1 and CDR2: KGHDR, SFDVKD. The V gene lost 8 bases and the J gene lost 7 bases, with 13 bases spanning the gap. The CDR3 is 12 residues long. The CDR3 is CATMKNEGGYTF. In nucleotides, the CDR3 is TGTGCCACCATGAAGAATGAGGGTGGCTACACCTTC.

V is TRBV11-1 and J is TRBJ2-3; D might be TRBD1 (5 bases). The germline V gene encodes CDR1 SGHAT and CDR2 FQDESV (reference sequence). The CDR3 sequence is 15 residues long. V lost 0 bases, J lost 5 bases, and 12 bases lay in between. DNA for the CDR3: TGTGCCAGCAGCTTAGCGACAGCTAGGAGAGATACGCAGTATTTT. It encodes CASSLATARRDTQYF.

This clone was picked up a small number of times. V gene TRBV10-3 combines with J gene TRBJ2-7; 11 nucleotides match TRBD1. This CDR3 has 15 residues. Germline CDR1 and CDR2: ENHRY and SYGVKD. Germline trimming cut 2 bases from V and 5 bases from J; bases unmatched to any gene: 5. The CDR3 DNA reads TGTGCCATCAGTGAGGGAAGGACAGGGGGCGACGAGCAGTACTTC. Translating it yields CAISEGRTGGDEQYF.

This chain uses TRBV6-2 or TRBV6-3 with TRBJ2-3; D is possibly TRBD2 (5 bases). Trimming shortened V by 5 bases and J by 5 bases, and 5 bases separated the two germline ends. The length of the CDR3 is 11 residues. Per germline, CDR1 MNHEY and CDR2 SVGEGT. The CDR3, as DNA: TGTGCCAGCAGTGAGGGAGATACGCAGTATTTT. It is translated as CASSEGDTQYF.

This clone was recorded a few times. The chain links TRBV30 to TRBJ1-3, with unresolved D. Trimming took off 3 bases at V and 1 base at J, with 10 bases between the two ends. Germline assignment: CDR1 GTSNPN and CDR2 SVGIG (reference sequence). The CDR3 is made up of 14 amino acids. The CDR3 nucleotides are TGTGCCTGGAGCGGGAGAAGATCTGGAAACACCATATATTTT. Its protein product is CAWSGRRSGNTIYF. Drawing the rest from reference TRBV30 and TRBJ1-3, the complete variable domain is SQTIHQWPATLVQPVGSPLSLECTVEGTSNPNLYWYRQAAGRGLQLLFYSVGIGQISSEVPQNLSASRPQDRQFILSSKKLLLSDSGFYLCAWSGRRSGNTIYFGEGSWLTVV.

The chain has TRBV27 and TRBJ1-6; 8 bases align to TRBD1. Germline lookup yields CDR1 MNHEY and CDR2 SMNVEV (reference sequence). Unmatched junction bases numbered 12, after V lost 4 bases and J lost 10 bases. The CDR3 has 16 amino acids. The CDR3 nucleotides are TGTGCCAGCAGTTCCCTACTTACAGGGGGTGGGTCACCCCTCCACTTT. It yields the protein CASSSLLTGGGSPLHF.

The V and J genes are TRBV7-2 and TRBJ2-1; 15 bases are a match to TRBD2. The CDR3 runs to 17 residues. Germline V gene data show CDR1 as SGHTA and CDR2 as FQGNSA. With V trimmed by 5 bases and J by 6 bases, 8 bases remained unmatched. This CDR3 is CASSQGLAGGYLNEQFF. CDR3 nucleotide sequence: TGTGCCAGCAGCCAAGGACTAGCGGGGGGGTATCTCAATGAGCAGTTCTTC.

This chain links TRBV28 with TRBJ2-5; tentatively, D is TRBD1 (6 bases). The CDR3 is 13 residues long. CDR1 is MDHEN, CDR2 SYDVKM, per germline. Between the trimmed V and J ends, which lost 6 bases and 4 bases, there was a span of 12 bases. CDR3 amino acids: CASRLNRVETQYF. The CDR3 DNA reads TGTGCCAGCAGACTCAACAGGGTAGAGACCCAGTACTTC. The entire variable domain, with the rest obtained from reference TRBV28 and TRBJ2-5, is as follows: DVKVTQSSRYLVKRTGEKVFLECVQDMDHENMFWYRQDPGLGLRLIYFSYDVKMKEKGDIPEGYSVSREKKERFSLILESASTNQTSMYLCASRLNRVETQYFGPGTRLLVL.

This chain uses TRBV5-4 with TRBJ2-1; tentatively, D is TRBD2 (6 bases). The CDR3 totals 14 residues. The germline V gene has CDR1 SGHNT and CDR2 YYREEE (reference sequence). Between the trimmed V and J ends, which lost 4 bases and 1 base, there was a span of 9 bases. In DNA, the CDR3 is TGTGCCAGCAGCCCCGGGGGATCCTACAATGAGCAGTTCTTC. Translation: CASSPGGSYNEQFF.

The V call is TRBV7-9, the J call TRBJ2-7; D may be TRBD2 (6 bases). The CDR3 length is 14 residues. Germline lookup yields CDR1 SEHNR and CDR2 FQNEAQ (reference sequence). The V end was cut by 3 bases, the J end by 6 bases, with 15 bases between. The CDR3 loop is CASSLREGRLEQYF. DNA for the CDR3: TGTGCCAGCAGCTTGCGGGAAGGTCGGCTCGAGCAGTACTTC.

This rearrangement joins TRBV9 to TRBJ1-5; D remains ambiguous. The CDR3 loop spans 13 amino acids. V was pared by 0 bases and J by 6 bases, with 7 bases between. Germline lookup yields CDR1 SGDLS and CDR2 YYNGEE. The DNA of the CDR3 is TGTGCCAGCAGCGTAGCCCTCGGTCAGCCCCAGCATTTT. It codes for CASSVALGQPQHF.